Listed below are T cell receptor beta chains from one sample, sequenced in a study of control samples from healthy donors and cancer patients. TCRdb keeps only in-frame clones here, not all; method: immunoSEQ multiplex PCR. Among approximately 40,000 clones listed, 80% to 90% were seen once. Material: PBMCs. These receptors originate from a woman aged 60-75 years with lung cancer. The CDR3 runs from the conserved cysteine through the conserved F or W. Fields, in order: V gene, clone size, D gene, J gene, CDR3 DNA, CDR3 protein. The D gene is left open where the match is weak. Not all rows give a size; the values are once, few, many and, for expanded clones, a class.

v_gene: TRBV4-1; abundance: few; d_gene: -; j_gene: TRBJ2-7; CDR3nt: TGCGCCAGCAGCTTCGCCGGGACTGGGTCCTACGAGCAGTACTTC; CDR3aa: CASSFAGTGSYEQYF
v_gene: TRBV2; abundance: -; d_gene: TRBD1; j_gene: TRBJ2-7; CDR3nt: TGTGCCAGCAGTGGACAGGGGGTTGTCGAGCAGTACTTC; CDR3aa: CASSGQGVVEQYF
v_gene: TRBV27; abundance: -; d_gene: -; j_gene: TRBJ2-5; CDR3nt: TGTGCCAGCAGTGACGACTGGGGGGCAGAGACCCAGTACTTC; CDR3aa: CASSDDWGAETQYF
v_gene: TRBV5-1; abundance: -; d_gene: -; j_gene: TRBJ1-3; CDR3nt: TGCGCCAGCAGCTTGGCCGGCACCACTGGAAACACCATATATTTT; CDR3aa: CASSLAGTTGNTIYF
v_gene: TRBV4-3; abundance: -; d_gene: -; j_gene: TRBJ1-1; CDR3nt: TGCGCCAGCAGCCAAGAATCAGAGAGGACTGAAGCTTTCTTT; CDR3aa: CASSQESERTEAFF
v_gene: TRBV19; abundance: -; d_gene: -; j_gene: TRBJ2-3; CDR3nt: TGTGCCAGTAGTATCTCTGGCACAGATACGCAGTATTTT; CDR3aa: CASSISGTDTQYF
v_gene: TRBV11-3; abundance: -; d_gene: TRBD2; j_gene: TRBJ2-5; CDR3nt: TGTGCCAGCAGCCGAGGGGAGGGTACCCAAGAGACCCAGTACTTC; CDR3aa: CASSRGEGTQETQYF
v_gene: TRBV5-4; abundance: -; d_gene: -; j_gene: TRBJ2-5; CDR3nt: TGTGCCAGCACCGGAAAGGAAAGAGAGACCCAGTACTTC; CDR3aa: CASTGKERETQYF
v_gene: TRBV19; abundance: -; d_gene: -; j_gene: TRBJ1-4; CDR3nt: TGTGCCAGTAGCCCGGGGATGGGGACTACAACTAATGAAAAACTGTTTTTT; CDR3aa: CASSPGMGTTTNEKLFF
v_gene: TRBV5-1; abundance: -; d_gene: -; j_gene: TRBJ2-3; CDR3nt: TGCGCCAGCAGCTTGCCTGGCACAGATACGCAGTATTTT; CDR3aa: CASSLPGTDTQYF
v_gene: TRBV5-6; abundance: -; d_gene: -; j_gene: TRBJ2-7; CDR3nt: TGTGCCAGCAGCTTGAAGGCCTTCAGGGGAATAAGGGAGCAGTACTTC; CDR3aa: CASSLKAFRGIREQYF
v_gene: TRBV6-6; abundance: once; d_gene: -; j_gene: TRBJ1-6; CDR3nt: TGTGCCAGCAGTTACGATAGGTATAATTCACCCCTCCACTTT; CDR3aa: CASSYDRYNSPLHF
v_gene: TRBV5-1; abundance: -; d_gene: -; j_gene: TRBJ2-5; CDR3nt: TGCGCCAGCAGCTTGCGGGATTCAGGGGAGACCCAGTACTTC; CDR3aa: CASSLRDSGETQYF
v_gene: TRBV5-6; abundance: -; d_gene: -; j_gene: TRBJ1-4; CDR3nt: TGTGCCAGCAGCTTCGGTGCTGGGAGGGTTAATGAAAAACTGTTTTTT; CDR3aa: CASSFGAGRVNEKLFF
v_gene: TRBV7-3; abundance: -; d_gene: -; j_gene: TRBJ1-1; CDR3nt: TGTGCCAGCAGCCCCGGGATTTTGACAGGTTCGACTGAAGCTTTCTTT; CDR3aa: CASSPGILTGSTEAFF
v_gene: TRBV7-2; abundance: -; d_gene: -; j_gene: TRBJ1-2; CDR3nt: TGTGCCAGCAGCTTCTCGGGGGGAATCGGCGGCTACACCTTC; CDR3aa: CASSFSGGIGGYTF
v_gene: TRBV7-2; abundance: -; d_gene: -; j_gene: TRBJ2-3; CDR3nt: TGTGCCAGCAGCCAGTCCTGGACGATTCCACATACGCAGTATTTT; CDR3aa: CASSQSWTIPHTQYF
v_gene: TRBV5-1; abundance: -; d_gene: -; j_gene: TRBJ1-4; CDR3nt: TGCGCCAGCAGCTTACTGGACAGTTCTGAAAAACTGTTTTTT; CDR3aa: CASSLLDSSEKLFF
v_gene: TRBV5-1; abundance: -; d_gene: TRBD2; j_gene: TRBJ2-3; CDR3nt: TGCGCCAGCAGCTACGGGACTACTACAGATACGCAGTATTTT; CDR3aa: CASSYGTTTDTQYF
v_gene: TRBV6-2/TRBV6-3; abundance: -; d_gene: -; j_gene: TRBJ2-3; CDR3nt: TGTGCCAGCAGTTACTCGGGGGTAGATACGCAGTATTTT; CDR3aa: CASSYSGVDTQYF
v_gene: TRBV28; abundance: -; d_gene: TRBD2; j_gene: TRBJ2-5; CDR3nt: TGTGCCAGCAGTTTGGAGCGGGGGGCCCAAGAGACCCAGTACTTC; CDR3aa: CASSLERGAQETQYF
v_gene: TRBV27; abundance: -; d_gene: -; j_gene: TRBJ1-1; CDR3nt: TGTGCCAGCACCTTAGACGGGGAGAACACTGAAGCTTTCTTT; CDR3aa: CASTLDGENTEAFF
v_gene: TRBV7-2; abundance: -; d_gene: TRBD2; j_gene: TRBJ2-1; CDR3nt: TGTGCCAGCAGCTCCACCTCCGGGACTAGCGGATACAATGAGCAGTTCTTC; CDR3aa: CASSSTSGTSGYNEQFF
v_gene: TRBV24-1; abundance: -; d_gene: TRBD1; j_gene: TRBJ2-3; CDR3nt: TGTGCCACCAGTGATTCGGGACAGTCAGATACGCAGTATTTT; CDR3aa: CATSDSGQSDTQYF
v_gene: TRBV10-3; abundance: -; d_gene: TRBD1; j_gene: TRBJ2-5; CDR3nt: TGTGCCGTAGGTTCCGGGACAGGGGGATCAGAGACCCAGTACTTC; CDR3aa: CAVGSGTGGSETQYF
v_gene: TRBV7-2; abundance: once; d_gene: -; j_gene: TRBJ2-7; CDR3nt: TGTGCCAGCGCCTGGGGGGGACAGGCCTACGAGCAGTACTTC; CDR3aa: CASAWGGQAYEQYF
v_gene: TRBV5-6; abundance: -; d_gene: -; j_gene: TRBJ2-1; CDR3nt: TGTGCCAGCAGCTTTCGTGGGGGCAGGGAGCAGTTCTTC; CDR3aa: CASSFRGGREQFF
v_gene: TRBV29-1; abundance: once; d_gene: TRBD1; j_gene: TRBJ2-7; CDR3nt: TGCAGCGTTGGACAGGGGAACCAGCAGTACTTC; CDR3aa: CSVGQGNQQYF
v_gene: TRBV9; abundance: -; d_gene: TRBD1; j_gene: TRBJ1-2; CDR3nt: TGTGCCAGCAGCGTAGGTGGCCCGGGACAGGGACTTTATGGCTACACCTTC; CDR3aa: CASSVGGPGQGLYGYTF
v_gene: TRBV5-6; abundance: -; d_gene: TRBD1; j_gene: TRBJ2-5; CDR3nt: TGTGCCAGCAGCGTACCACAGGGGGCTCAAGAGACCCAGTACTTC; CDR3aa: CASSVPQGAQETQYF
v_gene: TRBV3-1/TRBV3-2; abundance: -; d_gene: TRBD1; j_gene: TRBJ1-4; CDR3nt: TGTGCCAGCAGCCTGCCGGGACAGGGGCGGCAAAAACTGTTTTTT; CDR3aa: CASSLPGQGRQKLFF
v_gene: TRBV11-3; abundance: -; d_gene: TRBD1; j_gene: TRBJ2-5; CDR3nt: TGTGCCAGCAGCTTAGGAGGGGGCGCGACCCAGTACTTC; CDR3aa: CASSLGGGATQYF
v_gene: TRBV27; abundance: -; d_gene: TRBD1; j_gene: TRBJ1-5; CDR3nt: TGTGCCAGCAGTCCCTTTGTAGCAGGGGGTAGCAATCAGCCCCAGCATTTT; CDR3aa: CASSPFVAGGSNQPQHF
v_gene: TRBV6-2/TRBV6-3; abundance: -; d_gene: -; j_gene: TRBJ2-2; CDR3nt: TGTGCCAGCAGTTACTCTAGCACCGGGGAGCTGTTTTTT; CDR3aa: CASSYSSTGELFF
v_gene: TRBV7-9; abundance: -; d_gene: TRBD2; j_gene: TRBJ2-3; CDR3nt: TGTGCCAGCAGCACCCGGACTAGCGGGAGGCCAGGGACAGATACGCAGTATTTT; CDR3aa: CASSTRTSGRPGTDTQYF
v_gene: TRBV24-1; abundance: once; d_gene: -; j_gene: TRBJ1-5; CDR3nt: TGTGCCACCAGTGATTTGTTCAGGGGAGGGGATCAGCCCCAGCATTTT; CDR3aa: CATSDLFRGGDQPQHF
v_gene: TRBV10-1; abundance: -; d_gene: -; j_gene: TRBJ2-7; CDR3nt: TGCGCCAGCAGTACCGGACAGTCCTACGAGCAGTACTTC; CDR3aa: CASSTGQSYEQYF
v_gene: TRBV6-1; abundance: -; d_gene: -; j_gene: TRBJ1-5; CDR3nt: TGTGCCAGCAGTGAATCAGACCAGATCAAGCCCCAGCATTTT; CDR3aa: CASSESDQIKPQHF
v_gene: TRBV21-1; abundance: -; d_gene: -; j_gene: TRBJ1-6; CDR3nt: TGTGCCAGCAGTACGGGACGGCCTTCACCCCTCCACTTT; CDR3aa: CASSTGRPSPLHF
v_gene: TRBV18; abundance: -; d_gene: TRBD1; j_gene: TRBJ2-7; CDR3nt: TGTGCCAGCTCACCACTTAGGACAGGGAGGTCCTACGAGCAGTACTTC; CDR3aa: CASSPLRTGRSYEQYF
v_gene: TRBV10-3; abundance: once; d_gene: -; j_gene: TRBJ1-1; CDR3nt: TGTGCCATCAGAGGCCAGCCGAACACTGAAGCTTTCTTT; CDR3aa: CAIRGQPNTEAFF
v_gene: TRBV27; abundance: -; d_gene: -; j_gene: TRBJ2-3; CDR3nt: TGTGCCAGCAGTCCTCTATCCACAGATACGCAGTATTTT; CDR3aa: CASSPLSTDTQYF
v_gene: TRBV5-1; abundance: -; d_gene: -; j_gene: TRBJ1-1; CDR3nt: TGCGCCAGCAGTTTCACAGGGTCTACTGAAGCTTTCTTT; CDR3aa: CASSFTGSTEAFF
v_gene: TRBV5-6; abundance: -; d_gene: -; j_gene: TRBJ2-1; CDR3nt: TGTGCCAGCACCTACGGGGCCAGCTCCTACAATGAGCAGTTCTTC; CDR3aa: CASTYGASSYNEQFF
v_gene: TRBV27; abundance: few; d_gene: -; j_gene: TRBJ1-1; CDR3nt: TGTGCCAGCAGTTTAGGTGCTTTTGGGGACACTGAAGCTTTCTTT; CDR3aa: CASSLGAFGDTEAFF
v_gene: TRBV25-1; abundance: -; d_gene: TRBD1; j_gene: TRBJ2-7; CDR3nt: TGTGCCAGCAGAGGGACAGTAGCCTCGTGGGAGCAGTACTTC; CDR3aa: CASRGTVASWEQYF
v_gene: TRBV27; abundance: -; d_gene: TRBD1; j_gene: TRBJ2-6; CDR3nt: TGTGCCAGCAGCCCCTGGACAGGTAGCTCTGGGGCCAACGTCCTGACTTTC; CDR3aa: CASSPWTGSSGANVLTF
v_gene: TRBV2; abundance: -; d_gene: TRBD1; j_gene: TRBJ2-7; CDR3nt: TGTGCCAGTGACCAGGGGGCGGAGGAGCAGTACTTC; CDR3aa: CASDQGAEEQYF
v_gene: TRBV7-3; abundance: -; d_gene: -; j_gene: TRBJ1-2; CDR3nt: TGTGCCAGCAGCTCAAGACAGAACTATGGCTACACCTTC; CDR3aa: CASSSRQNYGYTF
v_gene: TRBV7-9; abundance: -; d_gene: -; j_gene: TRBJ2-7; CDR3nt: TGTGCCAGCAGCTTAGCCACCGGGGGACGGTCGTACGAGCAGTACTTC; CDR3aa: CASSLATGGRSYEQYF
v_gene: TRBV7-9; abundance: -; d_gene: -; j_gene: TRBJ2-7; CDR3nt: TGTGCCAGCAGCTTTCGTGGGCCTACTCCGGGAGAGCAGTACTTC; CDR3aa: CASSFRGPTPGEQYF
v_gene: TRBV6-6; abundance: -; d_gene: -; j_gene: TRBJ2-1; CDR3nt: TGTGCCAGCAGTCCTGAGGGAGGAGGGCAAAAGGCATCTGAGCAGTTCTTC; CDR3aa: CASSPEGGGQKASEQFF
v_gene: TRBV27; abundance: -; d_gene: TRBD1; j_gene: TRBJ1-5; CDR3nt: TGTGCCAGCAGGCGGACAGGGGCTAATCAGCCCCAGCATTTT; CDR3aa: CASRRTGANQPQHF
v_gene: TRBV4-3; abundance: -; d_gene: TRBD1; j_gene: TRBJ2-5; CDR3nt: TGCGCCAGCAGCTACCAAGTAGGGGCCAGGGGGTTCGACGGGACCCAGTACTTC; CDR3aa: CASSYQVGARGFDGTQYF
v_gene: TRBV5-5; abundance: -; d_gene: TRBD2; j_gene: TRBJ2-7; CDR3nt: TGTGCCAGCAGCCCCATGGGGAGGGCTAAGAGCTCCTACGAGCAGTACTTC; CDR3aa: CASSPMGRAKSSYEQYF